Presented here are 8 T cell receptor beta chains from one specimen sequenced in a study of OX40 agonist ivuxolimab in advanced cancers. Sequenced by immunoSEQ multiplex PCR; TCRdb stores in-frame clones only, minus some. The table shows about 32,000 clones, with 65% to 85% occurring only once. Sequencing used CD4+ or CD8+ T cells sorted from blood, obtained in a trial of the OX40 agonist ivuxolimab. The receptors stem from an adult with an advanced solid tumor such as melanoma, head and neck, liver or kidney cancer.

CDR3 DNA: TGTGCCAGCAGTTCCACCGGGACAGGGCTTTACGAGCAGTACTTC. Translation: CASSSTGTGLYEQYF. This chain uses TRBV6-6 with TRBJ2-7; the match to TRBD1 covers 9 bases. V shed 4 bases, J shed 4 bases, and the junction held 8 bases outside the gene matches. This CDR3 region has 15 residues. Germline CDR1 reads MNHNY; CDR2 reads SVGAGI (reference sequence).

The rearrangement links TRBV13 to TRBJ2-7, with D tentatively TRBD1 (6 bases). Germline lookup yields CDR1 PRHDT and CDR2 FYEKMQ (reference sequence). V was cut by 5 bases and J by 2 bases, with 13 bases left in between. The CDR3 has 14 residues. As DNA, the CDR3 is TGTGCCAGCAGCATCAACGGACAGACCTACGAGCAGTACTTC. This translates into CASSINGQTYEQYF.

CDR3 coding DNA: TGTGCCAGCAGCTTAGTACGGGAGGGTCCCCACAATGAGCAGTTCTTC. It translates to CASSLVREGPHNEQFF. The chain couples TRBV7-6 to TRBJ2-1; 8 bases fit TRBD2. This CDR3 spans 16 amino acids. The germline V gene has CDR1 SGHVS and CDR2 FNYEAQ. The V and J ends lost 1 base and 5 bases, in that order; junction bases with no gene match: 7.

The chain employs TRBV2 and TRBJ1-5; no clear D. There are 15 residues in the CDR3. Germline-derived CDR1 and CDR2 are SNHLY and FYNNEI. V lost 7 bases and J lost 0, with 13 bases in between. The CDR3 sequence: CASNGGPYSNQPQHF. In DNA, the CDR3 is TGTGCCAGCAATGGCGGACCCTATAGCAATCAGCCCCAGCATTTT.

In this sample, this clone turned up once. The chain joins TRBV11-2 to TRBJ1-5; D is possibly TRBD1 (5 bases). Germline V lookup: CDR1 SGHAT, CDR2 FQNNGV. CDR3 length equals 13 residues. V lost 5 bases, J lost 11 bases, and 16 bases lay in between. The CDR3 sequence: CASSTTLTRAQHF. As DNA, the CDR3 is TGTGCCAGCAGCACTACTCTAACCAGGGCCCAGCATTTT.

Details on this clone: The same CDR3 also results from other DNA sequences found in this sample. The chain carries TRBV11-2 and TRBJ2-7, with a tentative D call TRBD2 (6 bases). Germline loops: CDR1 SGHAT, CDR2 FQNNGV. The V end lost 5 bases, the J end lost 3 bases, and 11 bases lay between the germline ends. The CDR3 extends over 13 amino acids. The CDR3 nucleotides read TGTGCCAGCAGCATTCGGGACTTCTACGAGCAGTACTTC. As protein: CASSIRDFYEQYF. The full variable domain, completed using reference TRBV11-2 and TRBJ2-7, is EAGVAQSPRYKIIEKRQSVAFWCNPISGHATLYWYQQILGQGPKLLIQFQNNGVVDDSQLPKDRFSAERLKGVDSTLKIQPAKLEDSAVYLCASSIRDFYEQYFGPGTRLTVT.

This sequence joins TRBV9 and TRBJ2-6, with unresolved D. The CDR3 consists of 16 residues. CDR1 is SGDLS and CDR2 is YYNGEE in the germline V gene. Trimming shortened V by 1 base and J by 2 bases, and 10 bases separated the two germline ends. DNA for the CDR3: TGTGCCAGCAGCGTATGGGCAGGAACTGGGGCCAACGTCCTGACTTTC. Residues: CASSVWAGTGANVLTF.

The CDR3 sequence is CASSEGLGLEQYF. CDR3 DNA sequence: TGTGCCAGCAGCGAGGGACTTGGTCTCGAGCAGTACTTC. This chain links TRBV9 with TRBJ2-7, with D possibly matching TRBD2 (6 bases). Looked up from germline, CDR1 is SGDLS and CDR2 is YYNGEE. This CDR3 has 13 residues. V was shortened by 3 bases and J by 6 bases, with 13 bases between the two germline ends.